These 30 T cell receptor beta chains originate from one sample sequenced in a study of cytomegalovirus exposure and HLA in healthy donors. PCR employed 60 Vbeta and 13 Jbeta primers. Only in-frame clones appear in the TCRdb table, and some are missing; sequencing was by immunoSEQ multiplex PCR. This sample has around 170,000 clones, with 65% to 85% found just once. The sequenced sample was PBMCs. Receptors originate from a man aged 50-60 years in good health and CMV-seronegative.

For the CDR3, the DNA is TGCGCCAGCAGTGAGTCGGCAGGGGAAGACGGTACGCAGTATTTT. Protein: CASSESAGEDGTQYF. The chain employs TRBV10-1 and TRBJ2-3; D may be TRBD1 (6 bases). Trimming left V 0 bases short and J 8 bases short, with 15 bases between. Germline loops: CDR1 WNHNN, CDR2 SYGVQD (reference sequence). This CDR3 is built from 15 residues.

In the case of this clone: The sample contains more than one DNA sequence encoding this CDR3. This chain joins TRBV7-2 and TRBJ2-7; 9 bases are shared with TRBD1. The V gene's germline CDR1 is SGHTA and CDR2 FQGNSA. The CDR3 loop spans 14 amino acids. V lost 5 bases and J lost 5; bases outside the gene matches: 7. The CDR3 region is CASSKPGQGNEQYF. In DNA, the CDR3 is TGTGCCAGCAGCAAACCAGGACAGGGGAACGAGCAGTACTTC.

As DNA, the CDR3 is TGTGCCAGCAGCGTATACGAGGGAGGCTACGAGCAGTACTTC. The encoded protein is CASSVYEGGYEQYF. The chain has TRBV9 and TRBJ2-7, with D possibly TRBD2 on 6 matching bases. V dropped 1 base and J dropped 3 bases, with 11 bases sitting between them. Germline V gives CDR1 SGDLS, CDR2 YYNGEE. The CDR3 runs to 14 residues.

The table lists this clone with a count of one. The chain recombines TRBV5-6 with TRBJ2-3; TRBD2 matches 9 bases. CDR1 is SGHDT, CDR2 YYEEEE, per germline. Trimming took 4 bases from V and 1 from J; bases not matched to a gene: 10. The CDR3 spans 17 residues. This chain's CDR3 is CASSRLSIAGGTDTQYF. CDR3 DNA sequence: TGTGCCAGCAGCCGACTTTCAATAGCGGGGGGCACAGATACGCAGTATTTT.

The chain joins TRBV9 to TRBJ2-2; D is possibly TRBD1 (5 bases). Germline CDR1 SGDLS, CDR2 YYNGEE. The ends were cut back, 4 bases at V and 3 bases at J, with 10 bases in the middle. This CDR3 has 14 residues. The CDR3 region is CASSPDTYTGELFF. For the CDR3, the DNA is TGTGCCAGCAGCCCGGACACTTACACCGGGGAGCTGTTTTTT.

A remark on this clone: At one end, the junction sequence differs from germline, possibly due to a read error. CDR3 loop: CSSSFDRSKQFF. CDR3 nucleotides: TGTTCCAGCAGCTTTGACAGGAGCAAGCAGTTCTTC. V gene TRBV7-9 combines with J gene TRBJ2-1, with D perhaps matching TRBD1 (6 bases). The germline V gene encodes CDR1 SEHNR and CDR2 FQNEAQ (reference sequence). There are 12 residues in the CDR3.

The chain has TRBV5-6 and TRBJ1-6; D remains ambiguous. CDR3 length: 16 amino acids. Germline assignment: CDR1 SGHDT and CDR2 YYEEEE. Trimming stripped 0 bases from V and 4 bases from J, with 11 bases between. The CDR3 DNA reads TGTGCCAGCAGCTTGGGAGGAGCGGGATATAATTCACCCCTCCACTTT. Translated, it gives CASSLGGAGYNSPLHF.

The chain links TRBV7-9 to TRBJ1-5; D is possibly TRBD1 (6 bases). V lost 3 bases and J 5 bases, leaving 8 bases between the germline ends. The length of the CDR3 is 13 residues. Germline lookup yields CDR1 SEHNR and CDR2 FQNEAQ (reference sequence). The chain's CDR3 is CASSFRGDQPQHF. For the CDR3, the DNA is TGTGCCAGCAGCTTCAGGGGCGATCAGCCCCAGCATTTT.

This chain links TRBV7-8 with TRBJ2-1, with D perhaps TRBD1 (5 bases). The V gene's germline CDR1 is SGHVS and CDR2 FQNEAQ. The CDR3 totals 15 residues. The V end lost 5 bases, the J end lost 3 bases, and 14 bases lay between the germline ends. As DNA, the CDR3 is TGTGCCAGCAGCAGCCAGGGAACGGTCTACAATGAGCAGTTCTTC. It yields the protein CASSSQGTVYNEQFF.

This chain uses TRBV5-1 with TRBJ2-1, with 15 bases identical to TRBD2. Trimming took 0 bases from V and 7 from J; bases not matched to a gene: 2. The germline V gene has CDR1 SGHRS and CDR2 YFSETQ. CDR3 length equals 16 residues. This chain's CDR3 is CASSLGGTSGGNEQFF. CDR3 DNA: TGCGCCAGCAGCTTGGGCGGGACTAGCGGGGGGAATGAGCAGTTCTTC.

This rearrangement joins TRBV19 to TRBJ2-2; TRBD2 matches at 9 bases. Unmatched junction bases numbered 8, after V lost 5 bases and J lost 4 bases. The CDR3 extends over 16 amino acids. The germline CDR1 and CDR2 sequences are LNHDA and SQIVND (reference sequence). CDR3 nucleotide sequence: TGTGCCAGTAGTCCCGGGACTAGCCGGTTCACCGGGGAGCTGTTTTTT. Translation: CASSPGTSRFTGELFF.

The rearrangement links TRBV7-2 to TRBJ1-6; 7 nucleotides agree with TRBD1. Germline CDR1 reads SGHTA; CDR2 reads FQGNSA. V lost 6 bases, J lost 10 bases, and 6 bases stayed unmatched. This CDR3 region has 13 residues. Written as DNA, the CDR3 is TGTGCCAGCAGTCCCCTCAGGGGGTCACCCCTCCACTTT. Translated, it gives CASSPLRGSPLHF.

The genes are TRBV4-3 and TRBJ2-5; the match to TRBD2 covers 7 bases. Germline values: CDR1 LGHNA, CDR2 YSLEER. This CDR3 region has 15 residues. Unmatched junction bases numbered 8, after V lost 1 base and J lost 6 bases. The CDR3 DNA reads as TGCGCCAGCAGCCAAGGTCAAGCGGGGCGGAAGACCCAGTACTTC. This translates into CASSQGQAGRKTQYF.

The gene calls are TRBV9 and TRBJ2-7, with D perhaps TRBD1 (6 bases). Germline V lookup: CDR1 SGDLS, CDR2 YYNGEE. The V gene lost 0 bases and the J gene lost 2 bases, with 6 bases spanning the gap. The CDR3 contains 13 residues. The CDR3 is CASSVGGPYEQYF. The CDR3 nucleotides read TGTGCCAGCAGCGTAGGGGGGCCCTACGAGCAGTACTTC.

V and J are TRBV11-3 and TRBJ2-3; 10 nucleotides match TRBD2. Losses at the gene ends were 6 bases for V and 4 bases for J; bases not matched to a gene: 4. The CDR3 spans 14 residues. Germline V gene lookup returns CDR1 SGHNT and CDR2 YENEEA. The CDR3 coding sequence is TGTGCCAGCAGGAATAGCGGGGGGTCAGATACGCAGTATTTT. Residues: CASRNSGGSDTQYF.

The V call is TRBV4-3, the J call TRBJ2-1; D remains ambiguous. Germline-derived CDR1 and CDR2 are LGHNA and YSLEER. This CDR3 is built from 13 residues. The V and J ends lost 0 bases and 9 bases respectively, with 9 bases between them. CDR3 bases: TGCGCCAGCAGCCAAGATATGCTAGGTGAGCAGTTCTTC. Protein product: CASSQDMLGEQFF.

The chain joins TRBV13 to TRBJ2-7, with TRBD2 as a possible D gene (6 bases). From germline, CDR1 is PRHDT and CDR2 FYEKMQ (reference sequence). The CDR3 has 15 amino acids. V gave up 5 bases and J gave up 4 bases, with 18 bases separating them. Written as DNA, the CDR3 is TGTGCCAGCAGCGCGCCGGGACTGTCTTCGTACGAGCAGTACTTC. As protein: CASSAPGLSSYEQYF.

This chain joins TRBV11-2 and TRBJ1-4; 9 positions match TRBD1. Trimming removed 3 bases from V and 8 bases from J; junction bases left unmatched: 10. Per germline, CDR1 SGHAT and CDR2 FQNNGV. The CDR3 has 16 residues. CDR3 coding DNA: TGTGCCAGCAGCTTGGCCCTACAGGGGGCCGTGGAAAAACTGTTTTTT. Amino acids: CASSLALQGAVEKLFF.

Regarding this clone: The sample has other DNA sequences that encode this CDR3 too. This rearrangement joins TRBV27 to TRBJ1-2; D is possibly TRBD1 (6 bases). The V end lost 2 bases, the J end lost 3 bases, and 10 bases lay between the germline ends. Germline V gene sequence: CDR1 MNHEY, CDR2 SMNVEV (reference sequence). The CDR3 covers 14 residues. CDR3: CASSLGGAHYGYTF. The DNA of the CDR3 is TGTGCCAGCAGTTTAGGGGGGGCCCACTATGGCTACACCTTC.

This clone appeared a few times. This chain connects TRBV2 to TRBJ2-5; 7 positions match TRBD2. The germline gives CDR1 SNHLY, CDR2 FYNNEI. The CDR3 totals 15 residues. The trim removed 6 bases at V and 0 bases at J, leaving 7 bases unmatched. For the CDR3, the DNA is TGTGCCAGCAGCCCTAGCGGTACTTACCAAGAGACCCAGTACTTC. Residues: CASSPSGTYQETQYF.

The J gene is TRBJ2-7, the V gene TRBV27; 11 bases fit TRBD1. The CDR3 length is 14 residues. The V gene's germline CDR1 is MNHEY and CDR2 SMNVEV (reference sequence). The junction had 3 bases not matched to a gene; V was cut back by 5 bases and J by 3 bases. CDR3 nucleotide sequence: TGTGCCAGCAGTCCCGGGACAGGGGGCTACGAGCAGTACTTC. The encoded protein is CASSPGTGGYEQYF.

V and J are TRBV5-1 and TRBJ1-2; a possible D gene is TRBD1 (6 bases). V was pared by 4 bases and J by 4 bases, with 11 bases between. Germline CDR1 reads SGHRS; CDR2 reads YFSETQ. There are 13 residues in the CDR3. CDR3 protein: CASSRGGTYGYTF. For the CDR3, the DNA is TGCGCCAGCAGCCGAGGGGGTACCTATGGCTACACCTTC.

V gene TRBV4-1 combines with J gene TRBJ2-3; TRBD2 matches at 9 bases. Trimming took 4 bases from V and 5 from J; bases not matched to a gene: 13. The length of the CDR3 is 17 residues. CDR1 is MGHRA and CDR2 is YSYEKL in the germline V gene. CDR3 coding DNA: TGCGCCAGCAGCCGCAAGATAGGAGCGGGGGGCGAAGATACGCAGTATTTT. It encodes CASSRKIGAGGEDTQYF.

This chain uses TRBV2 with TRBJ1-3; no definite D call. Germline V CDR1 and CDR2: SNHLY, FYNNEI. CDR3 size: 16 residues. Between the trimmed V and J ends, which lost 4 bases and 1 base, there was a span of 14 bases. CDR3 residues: CASSVEAPKSGNTIYF. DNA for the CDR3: TGTGCCAGCAGTGTTGAGGCACCCAAGTCTGGAAACACCATATATTTT.

CDR3 nucleotides: TGTGCCTGGACACCAACTACAGATACGCAGTATTTT. Its translation: CAWTPTTDTQYF. The J gene is TRBJ2-3, the V gene TRBV30; D unclear. Germline CDR1 is GTSNPN and CDR2 is SVGIG (reference sequence). The length of the CDR3 is 12 residues. V gave up 4 bases and J gave up 3 bases, with 8 bases separating them.

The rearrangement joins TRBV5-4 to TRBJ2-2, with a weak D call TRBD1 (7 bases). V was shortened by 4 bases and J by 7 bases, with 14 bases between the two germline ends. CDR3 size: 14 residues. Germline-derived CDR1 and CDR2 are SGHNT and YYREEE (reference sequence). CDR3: CASSRQGEVGELFF. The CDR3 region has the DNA TGTGCCAGCAGCCGGCAGGGGGAGGTCGGGGAGCTGTTTTTT. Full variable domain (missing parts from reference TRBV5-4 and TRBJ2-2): ETGVTQSPTHLIKTRGQQVTLRCSSQSGHNTVSWYQQALGQGPQFIFQYYREEENGRGNFPPRFSGLQFPNYSSELNVNALELDDSALYLCASSRQGEVGELFFGEGSRLTVL.

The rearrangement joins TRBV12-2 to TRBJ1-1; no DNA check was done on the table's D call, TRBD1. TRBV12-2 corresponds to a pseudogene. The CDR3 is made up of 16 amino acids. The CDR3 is CASRFWQPPMNTEAFF. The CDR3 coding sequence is TGTGCAAGTCGCTTTTGGCAACCCCCGATGAACACTGAAGCTTTCTTT.

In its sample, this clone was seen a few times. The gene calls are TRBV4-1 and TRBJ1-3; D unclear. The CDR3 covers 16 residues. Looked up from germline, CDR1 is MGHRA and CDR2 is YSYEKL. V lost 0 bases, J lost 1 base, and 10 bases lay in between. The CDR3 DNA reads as TGCGCCAGCAGCCAAGATTGGCCAGATTCTGGAAACACCATATATTTT. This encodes CASSQDWPDSGNTIYF.

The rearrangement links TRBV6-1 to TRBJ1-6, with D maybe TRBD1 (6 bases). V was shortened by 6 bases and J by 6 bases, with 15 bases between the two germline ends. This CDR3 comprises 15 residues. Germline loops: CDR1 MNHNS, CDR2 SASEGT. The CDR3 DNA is TGTGCCAGCAGGCTGGTGCTAGGGGGTAATTCACCCCTCCACTTT. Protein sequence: CASRLVLGGNSPLHF.

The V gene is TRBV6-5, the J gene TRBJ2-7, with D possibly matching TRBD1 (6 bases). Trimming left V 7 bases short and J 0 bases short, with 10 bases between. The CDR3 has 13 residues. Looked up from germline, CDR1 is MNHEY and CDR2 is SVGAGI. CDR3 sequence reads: CASTGDNSYEQYF. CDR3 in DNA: TGTGCCAGCACCGGGGACAACTCCTACGAGCAGTACTTC.